A selection of T cell receptor beta chains follows, all from one sample in a study of read filtering for tumor transcriptome and immune sequencing. TCRdb reprocessed the reads via MiXCR and lists one record per CDR3 protein. This sample carries about 62,000 distinct CDR3 sequences, 15% to 20% of them seen once, and the ten largest clones take about 11%. Material for sequencing was a population of CD138-negative cells sorted from bone marrow. These TCRs come from a donor aged 40 or older with multiple myeloma. Both conserved end residues are part of each CDR3. A D gene is named only where the DNA matches it firmly. Size values are once, few and many counts, or a class for expanded clones, and some rows have none.

v_gene: TRBV7-8
d_gene: .
abundance: .
j_gene: TRBJ2-2
CDR3aa: CASSLGQKNTGELFF
CDR3nt: TGTGCCAGCAGCCTAGGACAGAAGAACACCGGGGAGCTGTTTTTT

v_gene: TRBV6-2/TRBV6-3
d_gene: .
abundance: many
j_gene: TRBJ1-1
CDR3aa: CASSYWAANTEAFF
CDR3nt: TGTGCCAGCAGTTACTGGGCGGCGAACACTGAAGCTTTCTTT

v_gene: TRBV19
d_gene: .
abundance: .
j_gene: TRBJ1-5
CDR3aa: CASSRGRKPQHF
CDR3nt: TGTGCCAGTAGTAGGGGGCGGAAGCCCCAGCATTTT

v_gene: TRBV7-9
d_gene: TRBD2
abundance: few
j_gene: TRBJ2-5
CDR3aa: CASSLLAGGETQYF
CDR3nt: TGTGCCAGCAGCCTCCTAGCGGGAGGAGAGACCCAGTACTTC

v_gene: TRBV12-3/TRBV12-4
d_gene: TRBD1
abundance: few
j_gene: TRBJ2-5
CDR3aa: CASRTGGLRQETQYF
CDR3nt: TGTGCCAGCAGAACAGGGGGTTTAAGGCAAGAGACCCAGTACTTC

v_gene: TRBV20-1
d_gene: TRBD2
abundance: many
j_gene: TRBJ2-1
CDR3aa: CSATSDYNEQFF
CDR3nt: TGCAGTGCCACTAGCGATTACAATGAGCAGTTCTTC

v_gene: TRBV20-1
d_gene: .
abundance: many
j_gene: TRBJ2-5
CDR3aa: CSARPVGVRETQYF
CDR3nt: TGCAGTGCTAGACCCGTAGGGGTTCGGGAGACCCAGTACTTC

v_gene: TRBV28
d_gene: .
abundance: .
j_gene: TRBJ2-3
CDR3aa: CASGPGSGRHTDTQYF
CDR3nt: TGTGCCAGCGGCCCCGGTTCTGGACGGCACACAGATACGCAGTATTTT

v_gene: TRBV4-1
d_gene: TRBD1
abundance: many
j_gene: TRBJ2-1
CDR3aa: CASSQTGQGEQFF
CDR3nt: TGCGCCAGCAGCCAGACAGGGCAGGGTGAGCAGTTCTTC

v_gene: TRBV5-1
d_gene: .
abundance: .
j_gene: TRBJ1-2
CDR3aa: CASALGSNYGYTF
CDR3nt: TGCGCCAGCGCCCTGGGATCTAACTATGGCTACACCTTC

v_gene: TRBV7-9
d_gene: .
abundance: many
j_gene: TRBJ2-7
CDR3aa: CASSLGDVSSYEQYF
CDR3nt: TGTGCCAGCAGCTTAGGGGACGTGAGCTCCTACGAGCAGTACTTC

v_gene: TRBV20-1
d_gene: TRBD2
abundance: many
j_gene: TRBJ2-3
CDR3aa: CSARSREGLYTQYF
CDR3nt: TGCAGTGCTAGGTCGCGGGAGGGCCTATATACGCAGTATTTT

v_gene: TRBV29-1
d_gene: .
abundance: many
j_gene: TRBJ2-1
CDR3aa: CSARLLASDEQFF
CDR3nt: TGCAGCGCGCGACTACTAGCTTCGGATGAGCAGTTCTTC

v_gene: TRBV7-9
d_gene: TRBD2
abundance: .
j_gene: TRBJ2-3
CDR3aa: CASSLVVAGAADTQYF
CDR3nt: TGTGCCAGCAGCTTAGTGGTCGCGGGAGCAGCAGATACGCAGTATTTT

v_gene: TRBV27
d_gene: .
abundance: .
j_gene: TRBJ1-5
CDR3aa: CASSLRIPSNQPQHF
CDR3nt: TGTGCCAGCAGTCTTAGGATCCCGTCTAATCAGCCCCAGCATTTT

v_gene: TRBV7-8
d_gene: .
abundance: many
j_gene: TRBJ2-3
CDR3aa: CASSFSVDTQYF
CDR3nt: TGTGCCAGCAGCTTCTCAGTAGATACGCAGTATTTT

v_gene: TRBV5-1
d_gene: .
abundance: many
j_gene: TRBJ1-4
CDR3aa: CASAMLGGAREKLFF
CDR3nt: TGCGCCAGCGCCATGTTGGGGGGCGCCCGGGAAAAACTGTTTTTT

v_gene: TRBV6-5
d_gene: TRBD2
abundance: many
j_gene: TRBJ2-7
CDR3aa: CASSYLAGAEQYF
CDR3nt: TGTGCCAGCAGTTACCTAGCGGGGGCCGAGCAGTACTTC

v_gene: TRBV30
d_gene: .
abundance: .
j_gene: TRBJ1-2
CDR3aa: CAWNFIHYGYTF
CDR3nt: TGTGCCTGGAACTTTATCCACTATGGCTACACCTTC

v_gene: TRBV30
d_gene: .
abundance: few
j_gene: TRBJ2-3
CDR3aa: CAWGPTQDTQYF
CDR3nt: TGTGCCTGGGGCCCAACCCAGGATACGCAGTATTTT

v_gene: TRBV20-1
d_gene: .
abundance: few
j_gene: TRBJ2-3
CDR3aa: CSASEDTQYF
CDR3nt: TGCAGTGCTAGCGAAGATACGCAGTATTTT

v_gene: TRBV7-9
d_gene: TRBD2
abundance: many
j_gene: TRBJ2-1
CDR3aa: CASSLVAGLADEQFF
CDR3nt: TGTGCCAGCAGCTTAGTTGCAGGGCTAGCGGATGAGCAGTTCTTC

v_gene: TRBV29-1
d_gene: TRBD1
abundance: many
j_gene: TRBJ2-1
CDR3aa: CSVGGSEGAGHNEQFF
CDR3nt: TGCAGCGTCGGTGGAAGTGAGGGGGCAGGTCATAATGAGCAGTTCTTC

v_gene: TRBV5-1
d_gene: .
abundance: many
j_gene: TRBJ2-7
CDR3aa: CASSPDSSGEEQYF
CDR3nt: TGCGCCAGCAGTCCGGACTCCTCTGGAGAGGAGCAGTACTTC

v_gene: TRBV29-1
d_gene: .
abundance: .
j_gene: TRBJ2-2
CDR3aa: CSVDGGGTGELFF
CDR3nt: TGCAGCGTTGATGGAGGGGGGACCGGGGAGCTGTTTTTT

v_gene: TRBV3-1
d_gene: .
abundance: .
j_gene: TRBJ1-2
CDR3aa: CASSQRAISDGCTF
CDR3nt: TGTGCCAGCAGCCAACGGGCCATAAGCGATGGCTGCACCTTC

v_gene: TRBV20-1
d_gene: TRBD2
abundance: many
j_gene: TRBJ2-3
CDR3aa: CSMARTSGDTDTQYF
CDR3nt: TGCAGTATGGCCCGGACTAGCGGAGACACAGATACGCAGTATTTT

v_gene: TRBV2
d_gene: TRBD1
abundance: many
j_gene: TRBJ2-2
CDR3aa: CASRRQGGTGELFF
CDR3nt: TGTGCCAGCAGAAGACAGGGTGGTACCGGGGAGCTGTTTTTT

v_gene: TRBV30
d_gene: TRBD2
abundance: .
j_gene: TRBJ2-7
CDR3aa: CAWSVLTSEGYEQYF
CDR3nt: TGTGCCTGGAGTGTACTAACTAGCGAAGGCTACGAGCAGTACTTC

v_gene: TRBV2
d_gene: TRBD1
abundance: .
j_gene: TRBJ1-5
CDR3aa: CASSIRTGGNQPQHF
CDR3nt: TGTGCCAGCAGTATCCGGACAGGGGGCAATCAGCCCCAGCATTTT

v_gene: TRBV5-1
d_gene: .
abundance: many
j_gene: TRBJ2-3
CDR3aa: CASSLALGDTQYF
CDR3nt: TGCGCCAGCAGCTTGGCCTTAGGGGATACGCAGTATTTT

v_gene: TRBV7-8
d_gene: .
abundance: many
j_gene: TRBJ2-1
CDR3aa: CASSLVVGEYNEQFF
CDR3nt: TGTGCCAGCAGCTTAGTAGTGGGGGAGTACAATGAGCAGTTCTTC

v_gene: TRBV11-1
d_gene: TRBD2
abundance: many
j_gene: TRBJ2-1
CDR3aa: CASSLRGLAGNEQFF
CDR3nt: TGTGCCAGCAGCTTAAGGGGACTAGCGGGAAATGAGCAGTTCTTC

v_gene: TRBV20-1
d_gene: TRBD2
abundance: many
j_gene: TRBJ2-1
CDR3aa: CSASRLAGYNEQFF
CDR3nt: TGCAGTGCTAGTAGGCTAGCGGGATACAATGAGCAGTTCTTC

v_gene: TRBV29-1
d_gene: TRBD1
abundance: many
j_gene: TRBJ1-1
CDR3aa: CSSIQTGGMTEAFF
CDR3nt: TGCAGCTCTATACAAACAGGGGGCATGACTGAAGCTTTCTTT

v_gene: TRBV29-1
d_gene: TRBD1
abundance: .
j_gene: TRBJ2-1
CDR3aa: CSVELTGGGNEQFF
CDR3nt: TGCAGCGTAGAACTAACAGGGGGTGGCAATGAGCAGTTCTTC

v_gene: TRBV3-1
d_gene: .
abundance: many
j_gene: TRBJ1-1
CDR3aa: CASSPGGPEAFF
CDR3nt: TGTGCCAGCAGCCCGGGGGGGCCTGAAGCTTTCTTT